This paragraph reports one TCR beta chain. Its antigen specificity is not known. No base-level quality is on record; no much larger clone is a single base apart. The immunoSEQ assay, a bias-controlled multiplex PCR using V- and J-specific primers, was used to amplify TCR beta CDR3 regions from genomic DNA. In a second PCR step, a proprietary barcode and Illumina adapter sequences were attached to the CDR3 amplicons. An Illumina MiSeq instrument was used to sequence the CDR3 libraries. Regarding the original processing steps: immunoSEQ Analyzer 3.0 was used for export and quality control, with R Bioconductor and Immunarch used for downstream analyses. Repertoire metrics were calculated using only productive rearrangements within the normalized downsampled data set. In the normalized cohort, clonotypes with more than 5 templates were defined as pathologically expanded. The Inverse Simpson Index was used to measure repertoire diversity. To capture all clonotypes, CMV-specificity analyses were performed on the non-normalized data set. Entries here come from immuneACCESS through TCRdb and include only in-frame sequences with V and J called. Some clones fail to appear in such tables; in the studies checked, an unresolved V gene covers under half of the shortfall, and the cause of the remainder is unknown. D and trimming were read from the DNA, whereas the V and J calls and clone size are those reported in that table. This sample lists fewer than 25,000 clones; 65% to 85% were detected once. The ten largest clones take up roughly 14% of the sample.

This entry is derived from a study of T cell clonotyping in hematopoietic cell transplantation (dated by TCRdb to about 2021). Regarding the complete study: In the study, over a hundred blood samples were gathered from 35 consecutive transplant recipients and their related donors. Patients were recruited between 2015 and January 2017 and followed until September 2020 or death.

From cysteine to phenylalanine, the CDR3 is 15 amino acids long. Only the CDR3 DNA stays, 45 bases, in frame from base 1. In the germline V gene, CDR1 corresponds to MNHEY and CDR2 to SVGAGI. V and J lose 7 bases and 10 bases, and a span of 22 bases separates them. The investigation overall reported the following: The sample size was limited, and CD4 and CD8 repertoire contributions could not be separated because cells were not sorted. Only a small fraction of recipient repertoires overlapped donor repertoires, with over 95% appearing de novo at the given depth. Inverse Simpson Index values from donors and from recipients before transplant predicted broader TCR repertoire diversity after transplant. A decrease in recipient TCR diversity was observed after transplant, and a progressive increase in pathologically expanded clonotypes was seen from day 30 to day 180.

For TCR beta sequencing, blood samples came from the related transplant donors. Using Nuclei Lysis Solution, genomic DNA was extracted from unfractionated peripheral blood mononuclear cells that were either fresh or cryopreserved. This sequence was found in a man between 60 and 75 years old in good health. Some clones in this sample may be carry-over from other donors' samples. Input material: peripheral blood mononuclear cells. The rearranged chain carries TRBV6-5 and TRBJ1-4; TRBD1 is a possible D gene, resting on 6 matching bases. The nucleotide sequence reads TGTGCCAGCACCTGGACGGAGGGGGGAAGCGGAAAACTGTTTTTT. This gives the protein CASTWTEGGSGKLFF.